A selection of T cell receptor beta chains follows, all from one sample in a study of technical replicates of blood from a handful of donors. Method: immunoSEQ multiplex PCR; TCRdb's copy keeps in-frame clones and lacks some. The sample has about 56,000 clones; nearly 95% are singletons. Sequencing input: PBMCs. These receptors originate from a human donor in good health. Some clones in this sample may be carry-over from other donors' samples. The CDR3 runs from the conserved cysteine through the conserved F or W. The D gene is left open where the match is weak.

V gene,D gene,J gene,CDR3 protein
TRBV14,NA,TRBJ2-5,CASSQKMTDQETQYF
TRBV6-1,NA,TRBJ1-2,CASREGNKKGFGYTF
TRBV7-2,NA,TRBJ2-3,CASSLLAGTPDTQYF
TRBV4-2,TRBD1,TRBJ1-2,CASSQAGTGQGGYTF
TRBV4-3,NA,TRBJ1-2,CASSQDSPGVGYGYTF
TRBV6-1,NA,TRBJ1-5,CASSESRNQPQHF
TRBV27,TRBD1,TRBJ1-1,CASSPNRGQGTEAFF
TRBV2,TRBD1,TRBJ2-4,CATRQGLAKNIQYF
TRBV1,NA,TRBJ1-5,CTSSQGDRGGQPQHF
TRBV12-5,NA,TRBJ1-4,CASGSGGADEKLFF
TRBV5-6,TRBD1,TRBJ1-2,CASSWGTGDYGYTF
TRBV5-1,TRBD1,TRBJ2-3,CASSPGTVGSDTQYF
TRBV7-9,NA,TRBJ1-5,CASSLTTELDQPQHF
TRBV11-1,TRBD1,TRBJ2-3,CASSLAGQGVDTDTQYF
TRBV5-1,NA,TRBJ2-1,CASSPGLPNDEQFF
TRBV18,TRBD2,TRBJ2-1,CASSPILAGIQNEQFF
TRBV7-2,NA,TRBJ2-2,CASSTGSWGRTGELFF
TRBV7-3,NA,TRBJ1-1,CASSPGNRERTEAFF
TRBV10-3,NA,TRBJ2-5,CATRQLETQYF